The TCR beta chain under discussion was sequenced for a study of blood T cell repertoires in COVID-19. V shed 7 bases, J shed 1 base, and the junction held 5 bases outside the gene matches. The germline gives CDR1 SQVTM, CDR2 ANQGSEA. The CDR3 loop spans 13 amino acids. Some clones are missing from TCRdb's copy, which holds only in-frame ones; the method was immunoSEQ multiplex PCR. The sample records 350,000 to 400,000 clones, about nine tenths being singletons. This clonotype was sampled from a woman in her thirties who had recovered from COVID-19. The chain has TRBV29-1 and TRBJ2-3, with 7 bases aligning to TRBD1. The specimen sequenced was PBMCs or T cells enriched from blood (not recorded which). CDR3 DNA sequence: TGCAGCGAACGGACAGGAGGCACAGATACGCAGTATTTT. Translating it yields CSERTGGTDTQYF.